The source of this T cell receptor beta chain is a study of Graves' ophthalmopathy and Graves' hyperthyroidism. Findings and caveats of the study: Using a 13-signature model, the authors split ophthalmopathy from stable hyperthyroidism, with approximately 88% sensitivity and 75% to 82% specificity.

Investigators amplified TCR beta CDR3 regions from RNA transcripts. First-round RT-PCR employed HTBI primers, with a second-round multiplex PCR after it. MiXCR, applied by TCRdb to the multiplex PCR reads, yields one record per CDR3 protein. The data hold 1 million to 1.3 million distinct CDR3 sequences, with 35% to 45% observed a single time. Points on this clonotype: The antigen is undetermined.

Among the hyperthyroidism patients, all were newly diagnosed, aged 18 to 65, with under 2 months' duration. Exclusion covered patients with other autoimmune diseases or uncontrolled infections (as well as pregnancy or lactation). Clinical symptoms, serum thyroxine, TRAb, thyroid ultrasound and orbital computed tomography determined diagnosis. Germline V gives CDR1 SGHTA, CDR2 FQGNSA. The ends lost 5 bases at V and 1 base at J; junction bases unmatched: 13. The CDR3 sequence is 17 residues long. The specimen was peripheral blood or thyroid tissue (not recorded which). The sequence was obtained from an adult man with Graves' hyperthyroidism. The J gene is TRBJ1-1, the V gene TRBV7-2; 7 bases agree with TRBD1. CDR3 nucleotide sequence: TGTGCCAGCAGCCCCGTGCAGGGGGGACGGACGAACACTGAAGCTTTCTTT. It yields the protein CASSPVQGGRTNTEAFF.